These T cell receptor beta chains were read from a single sample in a study of beta chain features in type 1 diabetes. The assay was immunoSEQ multiplex PCR, and TCRdb's table has in-frame clones only and misses some. The profile shows hundreds of thousands of clones, 30% of them singletons. Sequenced material: naive CD4+ T cells from blood. The receptors were sampled from a man younger than 35 in good health. The CDR3 runs from the conserved cysteine through the conserved F or W. The D gene is left open where the match is weak. Some rows have no size entry. The others give once, few or many, or a class for an expanded clone.

V gene	clone size	J gene	D gene	CDR3 length	CDR3 protein	CDR3 DNA
TRBV2	few	TRBJ2-4	TRBD1	15	CASSQQGIAKNIQYF	TGTGCCAGCAGTCAACAGGGGATAGCCAAAAACATTCAGTACTTC
TRBV15	-	TRBJ2-1	TRBD2	16	CATSSHTSGRYNEQFF	TGTGCCACCAGCAGTCATACTAGCGGGAGGTACAATGAGCAGTTCTTC
TRBV9	few	TRBJ2-3	TRBD2	13	CASTSGSTDTQYF	TGTGCCAGCACTAGCGGGAGCACAGATACGCAGTATTTT
TRBV7-2	-	TRBJ2-7	TRBD2	14	CASSPGLAAYEQYF	TGTGCCAGCAGCCCCGGACTAGCGGCCTACGAGCAGTACTTC
TRBV30	-	TRBJ2-5	-	11	CAWSFGGPQYF	TGTGCCTGGAGTTTTGGGGGGCCCCAGTACTTC
TRBV7-2	-	TRBJ2-5	TRBD1	15	CASSTGQGLQETQYF	TGTGCCAGCAGCACCGGACAGGGTCTACAAGAGACCCAGTACTTC
TRBV7-9	few	TRBJ2-7	-	14	CASSLASSTYEQYF	TGTGCCAGCAGCTTAGCCAGTTCAACCTACGAGCAGTACTTC
TRBV7-2	-	TRBJ2-3	-	15	CASSLVAGHTDTQYF	TGTGCCAGCAGCTTAGTGGCAGGGCACACAGATACGCAGTATTTT
TRBV30	-	TRBJ2-7	-	13	CAWSVGGSYEQYF	TGTGCCTGGAGTGTAGGGGGGAGCTACGAGCAGTACTTC
TRBV7-6	-	TRBJ2-5	TRBD1	15	CASSQDRAYQETQYF	TGTGCCAGCAGCCAAGACAGGGCCTACCAAGAGACCCAGTACTTC
TRBV7-2	-	TRBJ2-7	-	15	CASSLAGISTYEQYF	TGTGCCAGCAGCTTAGCAGGCATATCCACCTACGAGCAGTACTTC
TRBV30	-	TRBJ2-6	TRBD1	15	CAWERADRPANVLTF	TGTGCCTGGGAAAGAGCGGACAGGCCGGCCAACGTCCTGACTTTC
TRBV25-1	few	TRBJ2-7	-	11	CASSERYEQYF	TGTGCCAGCAGTGAACGGTACGAGCAGTACTTC
TRBV15	-	TRBJ2-6	-	17	CATSRDLDSSGANVLTF	TGTGCCACCAGCAGAGATCTGGACTCCTCTGGGGCCAACGTCCTGACTTTC
TRBV6-5	-	TRBJ1-5	-	15	CASSSIRDGAWPQHF	TGTGCCAGCAGTTCCATCCGGGACGGAGCTTGGCCCCAGCATTTT
TRBV21-1	-	TRBJ2-1	-	13	CASSRTGDNEQFF	TGTGCCAGCAGCAGGACAGGAGACAATGAGCAGTTCTTC
TRBV18	-	TRBJ2-7	-	13	CASSAVFSYEQYF	TGTGCCAGCTCTGCTGTATTCTCCTACGAGCAGTACTTC
TRBV10-3	few	TRBJ2-5	-	16	CAISERRGVGQETQYF	TGTGCCATCAGTGAACGGCGGGGCGTGGGGCAAGAGACCCAGTACTTC
TRBV11-1	few	TRBJ2-3	-	14	CASAREQGRDTQYF	TGTGCCAGCGCACGGGAACAGGGAAGAGATACGCAGTATTTT
TRBV5-4	few	TRBJ2-7	-	14	CASSSQGPPYEQYF	TGTGCCAGCAGCTCACAGGGTCCCCCCTACGAGCAGTACTTC
TRBV6-5	-	TRBJ2-1	-	12	CASRQVHNEQFF	TGTGCCAGTAGACAGGTCCACAATGAGCAGTTCTTC
TRBV7-7	-	TRBJ2-7	TRBD2	14	CASSESGRPWEQYF	TGTGCCAGCAGCGAGAGCGGGAGGCCTTGGGAGCAGTACTTC
TRBV9	-	TRBJ2-1	TRBD2	15	CASSVVASGSYEQFF	TGTGCCAGCAGCGTAGTGGCTAGCGGGAGCTATGAGCAGTTCTTC
TRBV4-3	-	TRBJ2-7	-	13	CASSRGASYEQYF	TGCGCCAGCAGCCGGGGGGCCTCCTACGAGCAGTACTTC
TRBV6-5	once	TRBJ2-1	TRBD2	14	CASSRLAGVFGQFF	TGTGCCAGCAGTCGACTAGCGGGAGTTTTTGGGCAGTTCTTC
TRBV6-6	-	TRBJ2-5	-	14	CASRWDGTQETQYF	TGTGCCAGCAGATGGGACGGAACCCAAGAGACCCAGTACTTC
TRBV6-6	-	TRBJ2-5	TRBD1	13	CASRWDSKETQYF	TGTGCCAGCAGGTGGGACAGCAAAGAGACCCAGTACTTC
TRBV30	-	TRBJ1-6	TRBD1	13	CAYAGQHNSPLHF	TGTGCCTATGCGGGACAGCATAATTCACCCCTCCACTTT
TRBV29-1	few	TRBJ1-1	-	13	CSAAGHLNTEAFF	TGCAGCGCAGCGGGACACCTGAACACTGAAGCTTTCTTT
TRBV29-1	-	TRBJ2-7	TRBD2	13	CSVRLAGSYEQYF	TGCAGCGTCAGACTAGCGGGGTCCTACGAGCAGTACTTC
TRBV7-9	few	TRBJ2-1	TRBD2	16	CASSARLAGIINEQFF	TGTGCCAGCAGCGCCCGCCTAGCGGGAATCATCAATGAGCAGTTCTTC
TRBV7-2	-	TRBJ2-3	-	17	CASSITLSWGGTDTQYF	TGTGCCAGCAGCATAACCCTATCCTGGGGTGGCACAGATACGCAGTATTTT
TRBV29-1	-	TRBJ2-7	TRBD1	13	CSASATGMSEQYF	TGCAGCGCCAGTGCGACAGGGATGAGCGAGCAGTACTTC
TRBV29-1	-	TRBJ2-1	TRBD2	15	CSVEREAFSYNEQFF	TGCAGCGTTGAGCGGGAGGCATTCTCCTACAATGAGCAGTTCTTC
TRBV20-1	-	TRBJ1-1	TRBD1	11	CSARTGMYAFF	TGCAGTGCTCGGACAGGGATGTATGCTTTCTTT
TRBV7-2	-	TRBJ2-7	TRBD2	15	CASSFSSGGSYEQYF	TGTGCCAGCAGCTTCTCTAGCGGGGGCTCCTACGAGCAGTACTTC
TRBV7-9	-	TRBJ2-5	-	11	CASSLSGTQYF	TGTGCCAGCAGCCTGAGTGGGACCCAGTACTTC
TRBV7-8	-	TRBJ2-3	-	16	CASSLYYGGNPDTQYF	TGTGCCAGCAGCTTATATTACGGCGGGAACCCAGATACGCAGTATTTT
TRBV28	-	TRBJ2-1	-	17	CASPPNPGGTSYNEQFF	TGTGCCAGCCCTCCCAACCCAGGGGGGACCTCCTACAATGAGCAGTTCTTC
TRBV7-2	-	TRBJ2-5	-	15	CASSLALGVGKTQYF	TGTGCCAGCAGCTTAGCGCTGGGGGTGGGAAAGACCCAGTACTTC
TRBV5-6	-	TRBJ2-1	-	15	CASTTVGLSYNEQFF	TGTGCCAGCACTACCGTGGGCCTATCCTACAATGAGCAGTTCTTC
TRBV30	-	TRBJ1-5	TRBD1	17	CAWSVSRTGEGNQPQHF	TGTGCCTGGAGTGTTTCTAGGACAGGGGAGGGCAATCAGCCCCAGCATTTT
TRBV25-1	-	TRBJ1-2	TRBD1	15	CASSVPGTGGSGYTF	TGTGCCAGCAGTGTTCCAGGGACAGGGGGAAGTGGCTACACCTTC